There are many counts of the clone carrying this T cell receptor beta chain. Its specificity is not known. This entry comes from a study of T-cell memory formation after mild COVID-19. Study conclusions and caveats: The appearance of some responding clones in pre-infection memory suggested that cross-reactive memory joined. The study found contracting CD4+ clones mainly in CM and EM and contracting CD8+ clones in EMRA. Later expanders leaned CD4+, whereas clones that contracted between day 15 and 85 were balanced CD4/CD8.

V gave up 5 bases and J gave up 4 bases; unmatched junction bases: 3. CDR3 length equals 14 residues. The germline CDR1 and CDR2 sequences are LNHNV and YYDKDF (reference sequence). TCRdb fed the 5' RACE reads into MiXCR, producing one record per CDR3 protein. The repertoire holds a few hundred thousand distinct CDR3 sequences, less than 25% seen once, with 21% in the top ten. The clonotype originates from a young man who had mild COVID-19 (a few samples of this study predate the infection). Cell type and time point are not known. Specimen: PBMCs or a T cell subset sorted from them (not recorded which). The chain links TRBV15 to TRBJ1-5, with 9 bases lining up with TRBD1. Here the CDR3 DNA reads TGTGCCACCAGCGGGACAGGGACAAATCAGCCCCAGCATTTT. It translates to CATSGTGTNQPQHF.